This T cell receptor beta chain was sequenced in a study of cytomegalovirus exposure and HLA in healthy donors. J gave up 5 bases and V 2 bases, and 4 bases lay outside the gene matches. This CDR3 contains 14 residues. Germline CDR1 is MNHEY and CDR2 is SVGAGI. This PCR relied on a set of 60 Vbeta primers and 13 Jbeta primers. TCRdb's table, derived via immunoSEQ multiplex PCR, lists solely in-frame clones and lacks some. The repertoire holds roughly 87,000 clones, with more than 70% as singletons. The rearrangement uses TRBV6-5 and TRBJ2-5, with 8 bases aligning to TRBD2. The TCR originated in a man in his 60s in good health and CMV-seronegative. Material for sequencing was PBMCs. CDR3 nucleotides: TGTGCCAGCAGTTACAGGACTAGCAGGGAGACCCAGTACTTC. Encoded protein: CASSYRTSRETQYF.